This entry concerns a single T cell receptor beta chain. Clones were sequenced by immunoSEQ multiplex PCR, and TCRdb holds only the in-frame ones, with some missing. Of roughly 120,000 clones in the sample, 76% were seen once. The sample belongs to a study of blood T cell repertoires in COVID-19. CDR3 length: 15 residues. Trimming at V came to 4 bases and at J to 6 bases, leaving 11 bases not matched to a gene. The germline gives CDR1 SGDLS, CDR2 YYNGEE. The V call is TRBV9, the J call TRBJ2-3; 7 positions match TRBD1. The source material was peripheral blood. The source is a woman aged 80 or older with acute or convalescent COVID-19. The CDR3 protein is CASSYGEGAGDTQYF. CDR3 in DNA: TGTGCCAGCAGCTACGGTGAGGGGGCAGGGGATACGCAGTATTTT.